These 5 T cell receptor beta chains share one sample of origin, sequenced in a study of T cell repertoires in cytomegalovirus infection. TCRdb reprocessed the reads with MiXCR, giving one entry per CDR3 protein. The repertoire includes approximately 550,000 distinct CDR3 sequences, approximately 17% of them detected once, and roughly a quarter sits in the top ten. The material sequenced was CD8+ T cells from PBMCs. The receptors were sampled from a human donor in good health (CMV status not recorded). Some clones in this sample may be carry-over from other donors' samples.

This clonotype was recorded at least ten times. CDR3 region: CASGAIGGRNTQYF. The CDR3 DNA sequence: TGTGCTAGTGGGGCAATAGGGGGCCGGAATACGCAGTATTTT. This sequence joins TRBV12-5 and TRBJ2-3, with 7 nucleotides matching TRBD1. The junction had 10 bases not matched to a gene; V was cut back by 6 bases and J by 7 bases. Looked up from germline, CDR1 is LGHNT and CDR2 is FRNRAP. This CDR3 comprises 14 residues.

The V and J genes are TRBV2 and TRBJ2-3; 12 bases agree with TRBD2. The CDR3 loop spans 15 amino acids. V shed 6 bases and J 2 bases; nucleotides not matched to a gene: 3. Germline-derived CDR1 and CDR2 are SNHLY and FYNNEI. This CDR3 reads CASRTSGSLTDTQYF. The CDR3 nucleotides read TGTGCCAGCAGGACTAGCGGGAGTCTCACAGATACGCAGTATTTT.

This clonotype was counted ten times or more. The rearrangement joins TRBV7-3 to TRBJ2-3; D remains unclear. Germline CDR1 and CDR2: SGHTA and FQGTGA. The CDR3 contains 11 residues. V shed 4 bases and J shed 10 bases, with 9 bases lying between them. The CDR3: CASSSEGPQYF. The CDR3 DNA reads TGTGCCAGCAGCTCGGAAGGTCCGCAGTATTTT.

This clonotype was observed at least ten times. The chain uses TRBV7-9 and TRBJ1-5; D is undetermined. V dropped 1 base and J dropped 4 bases, with 8 bases sitting between them. This CDR3 region has 14 residues. Germline assignment: CDR1 SEHNR and CDR2 FQNEAQ (reference sequence). The CDR3 sequence is CASSLEGRNQPQHF. The CDR3, as DNA: TGTGCCAGCAGCTTAGAAGGGCGGAATCAGCCCCAGCATTTT.

On this clonotype itself: One end of the junction fails to match germline, which may point to a read error. This rearrangement joins TRBV12-3 or TRBV12-4 to TRBJ2-7; the D gene is possibly TRBD2 (5 bases). The CDR3 has 11 amino acids. The CDR3: CASSYSGNAFF. The DNA for the CDR3 is TGTGCCAGCAGTTACTCCGGGAACGCTTTCTTC.